These 26 T cell receptor beta chains were sequenced from one sample in a study of shared clonotypes between healthy human individuals. Profiling relied on immunoSEQ multiplex PCR, and the TCRdb table lists in-frame clones only, not all of them. The sample yields around 1 million clones, approximately 80% seen once. Sequencing was done on a sample of memory CD4+ T cells sorted from blood. Subset indicated: CD45RA-negative fraction. The receptors come from a man aged 18 to 29 in good health.

Worth noting for this clone: The same CDR3 can be traced to other DNA sequences in this sample. The chain employs TRBV15 and TRBJ1-3; 9 bases are a match to TRBD1. The CDR3 is made up of 16 amino acids. CDR1 LNHNV and CDR2 YYDKDF come from the germline V gene (reference sequence). V gave up 1 base and J gave up 0 bases; unmatched junction bases: 1. CDR3 residues: CATSRAGQGSGNTIYF. The CDR3 DNA reads as TGTGCCACCAGCAGAGCGGGACAGGGCTCTGGAAACACCATATATTTT.

As for this clone: At one of its ends the junction is not consistent with the germline gene, which may arise from a read error. V and J are TRBV7-7 and TRBJ2-7, with D perhaps TRBD1 (6 bases). Germline lookup yields CDR1 SSHAT and CDR2 FNYEAQ (reference sequence). CDR3 length: 13 amino acids. Here the CDR3 reads CASSQGPTGEQYF. CDR3 bases: TGTGCTAGCAGCCAAGGCCCCACAGGGGAGCAGTACTTC.

Comment on this clone: Other DNA sequences in this specimen translate into the identical CDR3. The chain employs TRBV5-1 and TRBJ2-2; D gene ambiguous. The germline CDR1 and CDR2 sequences are SGHRS and YFSETQ. With 2 bases removed from V and 2 bases from J, the gap between germline ends came to 7 bases. This CDR3 has 14 amino acids. This CDR3 is CASSLDLNTGELFF. Here the CDR3 DNA reads TGCGCCAGCAGCTTAGACCTAAACACCGGGGAGCTGTTTTTT. Full variable domain (outside the CDR3, taken from reference TRBV5-1 and TRBJ2-2): KAGVTQTPRYLIKTRGQQVTLSCSPISGHRSVSWYQQTPGQGLQFLFEYFSETQRNKGNFPGRFSGRQFSNSRSEMNVSTLELGDSALYLCASSLDLNTGELFFGEGSRLTVL.

The V call is TRBV11-2, the J call TRBJ2-3; D unclear. Germline V lookup: CDR1 SGHAT, CDR2 FQNNGV. This CDR3 comprises 14 residues. The V end lost 0 bases, the J end lost 9 bases, and 13 bases lay between the germline ends. CDR3 coding DNA: TGTGCCAGCAGCTTAGAGGCGCGTGCGTCAACGCAGTATTTT. Translation gives CASSLEARASTQYF.

Comment on this clone: This may be a read error, as it is one base from a much larger clone. This rearrangement joins TRBV7-2 to TRBJ2-7; maybe TRBD2 (5 bases). Between the trimmed V and J ends, which lost 1 base and 0 bases, there was a span of 10 bases. CDR1 and CDR2 (germline): SGHTA, FQGNSA. The CDR3 contains 15 residues. The CDR3 sequence is CASSLEGSASYEQYF. The DNA for the CDR3 is TGTGCCAGCAGCTTAGAGGGTAGCGCCTCCTACGAGCAGTACTTC.

This chain connects TRBV2 to TRBJ1-5; D possibly corresponds to TRBD1 (5 bases). V lost 4 bases and J 1 base, leaving 11 bases between the germline ends. This CDR3 region has 15 residues. Germline V gene sequence: CDR1 SNHLY, CDR2 FYNNEI. CDR3 coding DNA: TGTGCCAGCAGTGGAAGACAGAGAAGCAATCAGCCCCAGCATTTT. This codes for CASSGRQRSNQPQHF.

This chain connects TRBV5-1 to TRBJ2-1; 9 bases match TRBD2. The length of the CDR3 is 14 residues. Germline V gives CDR1 SGHRS, CDR2 YFSETQ. V lost 4 bases, J lost 5 bases, and 4 bases stayed unmatched. CDR3 nucleotide sequence: TGCGCCAGCAGCCGCCGACTAGCGGACAATGAGCAGTTCTTC. Amino acid sequence: CASSRRLADNEQFF.

This clone was detected a few times. V is TRBV19 and J is TRBJ1-1, with D unresolved. The V gene's germline CDR1 is LNHDA and CDR2 SQIVND (reference sequence). Trimming left V 6 bases short and J 7 bases short, with 12 bases between. The CDR3 extends over 12 amino acids. For the CDR3, the DNA is TGTGCCAGTAGCCCCGGGCGGGGTGAAGCTTTCTTT. Its protein is CASSPGRGEAFF. Full variable domain (outside the CDR3, taken from reference TRBV19 and TRBJ1-1): DGGITQSPKYLFRKEGQNVTLSCEQNLNHDAMYWYRQDPGQGLRLIYYSQIVNDFQKGDIAEGYSVSREKKESFPLTVTSAQKNPTAFYLCASSPGRGEAFFGQGTRLTVV.

The chain joins TRBV7-4 to TRBJ2-5; 16 nucleotides agree with TRBD2. The CDR3 contains 18 residues. The V and J ends lost 5 bases and 5 bases, in that order; junction bases with no gene match: 11. The V gene's germline CDR1 is SGHVT and CDR2 SQSDAQ. The CDR3 DNA follows: TGTGCCAGCAGCCTCACCGGGACTAGCGGGAGGGCCGGGGAGACCCAGTACTTC. It codes for CASSLTGTSGRAGETQYF.

The chain has TRBV6-6 and TRBJ1-4, with 9 bases aligning to TRBD1. The V gene's germline CDR1 is MNHNY and CDR2 SVGAGI (reference sequence). The CDR3 contains 15 residues. V lost 5 bases and J lost 2; bases outside the gene matches: 3. In DNA form, the CDR3 reads TGTGCCAGCAGTGGGACAGGGACGACTAATGAAAAACTGTTTTTT. This encodes CASSGTGTTNEKLFF.

The chain joins TRBV28 to TRBJ2-2; D remains ambiguous. V dropped 6 bases and J dropped 3 bases, with 5 bases sitting between them. The CDR3 consists of 12 residues. CDR1 and CDR2 (germline): MDHEN, SYDVKM. The CDR3 here is CASSRYTGELFF. Written as DNA, the CDR3 is TGTGCCAGCAGCCGTTACACCGGGGAGCTGTTTTTT.

This sequence joins TRBV27 and TRBJ2-3, with unresolved D. The length of the CDR3 is 13 residues. The V gene's germline CDR1 is MNHEY and CDR2 SMNVEV (reference sequence). V was shortened by 7 bases and J by 6 bases, with 14 bases between the two germline ends. The CDR3: CASIPNAGDTQYF. The CDR3 DNA is TGTGCCAGCATTCCAAACGCCGGGGATACGCAGTATTTT.

This clone showed up just once. V is TRBV5-4 and J is TRBJ1-1, with D maybe TRBD1 (5 bases). Germline V CDR1 and CDR2: SGHNT, YYREEE (reference sequence). This CDR3 is 13 amino acids long. The V and J ends lost 3 bases and 2 bases respectively, with 8 bases between them. CDR3 DNA: TGTGCCAGCAGCTGGGGACTCAACACTGAAGCTTTCTTT. This translates into CASSWGLNTEAFF.

V usage is TRBV7-2 and J usage is TRBJ2-7; 8 nucleotides align to TRBD2. The CDR3 has 15 residues. Germline V CDR1 and CDR2: SGHTA, FQGNSA. V lost 4 bases to trimming and J lost 3 bases; unmatched junction nucleotides: 8. The CDR3 loop reads CASSSRSGTSYEQYF. The CDR3 nucleotides read TGTGCCAGCAGCTCCAGAAGTGGGACTAGCTACGAGCAGTACTTC.

The chain uses TRBV11-3 and TRBJ2-2; 8 nucleotides match TRBD1. The CDR3 extends over 13 amino acids. The germline V gene has CDR1 SGHNT and CDR2 YENEEA. V lost 3 bases and J lost 7; bases outside the gene matches: 1. CDR3 coding DNA: TGTGCCAGCAGCTTCACAGGGGGCGGGGAGCTGTTTTTT. Translated: CASSFTGGGELFF.

Remarks on this clone: Compared with germline, one end of the junction differs, possibly owing to a read error. The chain has TRBV5-6 and TRBJ1-1; D is undetermined. Looked up from germline, CDR1 is SGHDT and CDR2 is YYEEEE. This CDR3 has 13 residues. The CDR3 DNA reads TGTGCCAGCAGCTTCAGTCAACCACGTGTGTCGGTCTTT. Encoded protein: CASSFSQPRVSVF.

V gene TRBV6-5 combines with J gene TRBJ2-7; 9 bases align to TRBD1. This CDR3 region has 14 residues. Germline values: CDR1 MNHEY, CDR2 SVGAGI. J lost 3 bases, V lost 2 bases, and 2 bases had no gene match. The CDR3 region has the DNA TGTGCCAGCAGTTACGGGGACAGGGTCTACGAGCAGTACTTC. Amino acids: CASSYGDRVYEQYF.

The J gene is TRBJ2-7, the V gene TRBV14, with a possible D match to TRBD2 (6 bases). Germline V CDR1 and CDR2: SGHDN, FVKESK. V lost 1 base and J 9 bases, leaving 13 bases between the germline ends. The CDR3 is 13 residues long. CDR3 sequence (DNA): TGTGCCAGCAGCCAAGCGGACGCGGGGAGGCAGTACTTC. The encoded protein is CASSQADAGRQYF.

V usage is TRBV9 and J usage is TRBJ2-1; D remains ambiguous. CDR3 size: 12 residues. V dropped 1 base and J dropped 3 bases, with 2 bases sitting between them. Germline CDR1 reads SGDLS; CDR2 reads YYNGEE. In DNA form, the CDR3 reads TGTGCCAGCAGCGTATACTACAATGAGCAGTTCTTC. It codes for CASSVYYNEQFF.

The sample holds a few counts of this clone. V and J are TRBV4-2 and TRBJ1-1, with D hard to call. The CDR3 is made up of 14 amino acids. Deletions cut 0 bases from V and 1 base from J, with 6 bases between. From germline, CDR1 is LGHNA and CDR2 YNFKEQ. Here the CDR3 DNA reads TGTGCCAGCAGCCAAGATGAGGGGAACACTGAAGCTTTCTTT. Residues: CASSQDEGNTEAFF.

This clone appeared a few times. Other DNA sequences in this sample translate to the same CDR3. The chain combines TRBV19 with TRBJ2-5; TRBD2 matches 9 bases. The trim removed 6 bases at V and 3 bases at J, leaving 2 bases unmatched. The CDR3 loop spans 13 amino acids. Germline CDR1 is LNHDA and CDR2 is SQIVND (reference sequence). The CDR3 sequence: CASRVAGEETQYF. CDR3 sequence (DNA): TGTGCCAGTAGGGTAGCGGGAGAAGAGACCCAGTACTTC. Filled out from reference TRBV19 and TRBJ2-5, the complete variable domain reads DGGITQSPKYLFRKEGQNVTLSCEQNLNHDAMYWYRQDPGQGLRLIYYSQIVNDFQKGDIAEGYSVSREKKESFPLTVTSAQKNPTAFYLCASRVAGEETQYFGPGTRLLVL.

V is TRBV30 and J is TRBJ2-2; 11 positions match TRBD1. CDR3 length: 17 residues. The germline V gene encodes CDR1 GTSNPN and CDR2 SVGIG (reference sequence). Losses at the gene ends were 3 bases for V and 5 bases for J; bases not matched to a gene: 11. DNA of the CDR3: TGTGCCTGGAGAACAACGGGACAGGGGGTCAGGACCGGGGAGCTGTTTTTT. Encoded protein: CAWRTTGQGVRTGELFF.

V is TRBV6-5 and J is TRBJ2-1, with 10 bases lining up with TRBD1. J lost 5 bases, V lost 6 bases, and 7 bases had no gene match. This CDR3 region has 15 residues. The germline CDR1 and CDR2 sequences are MNHEY and SVGAGI. DNA of the CDR3: TGTGCCAGCAGGACAGGGGGCAGTAATAACAATGAGCAGTTCTTC. This codes for CASRTGGSNNNEQFF.

The rearrangement uses TRBV7-8 and TRBJ2-1; unclear D gene. V lost 1 base, J lost 0 bases, and 13 bases lay in between. The CDR3 has 17 residues. Germline CDR1 reads SGHVS; CDR2 reads FQNEAQ. For the CDR3, the DNA is TGTGCCAGCAGCTTAGTAAACTACCAAAGCTCCTACAATGAGCAGTTCTTC. Translated, it gives CASSLVNYQSSYNEQFF. Full variable domain (remainder filled in from reference TRBV7-8 and TRBJ2-1): GAGVSQSPRYKVAKRGQDVALRCDPISGHVSLFWYQQALGQGPEFLTYFQNEAQLDKSGLPSDRFFAERPEGSVSTLKIQRTQQEDSAVYLCASSLVNYQSSYNEQFFGPGTRLTVL.

This clone was recorded only once. The chain couples TRBV6-6 to TRBJ1-4; D unclear. The CDR3 contains 15 residues. V gave up 4 bases and J gave up 1 base, with 10 bases separating them. The V gene's germline CDR1 is MNHNY and CDR2 SVGAGI (reference sequence). CDR3 bases: TGTGCCAGCAGTTCGGAAGGGAGAACTAATGAAAAACTGTTTTTT. It yields the protein CASSSEGRTNEKLFF.

Worth noting for this clone: Additional DNA sequences in this sample encode the identical CDR3. This sequence joins TRBV6-1 and TRBJ1-5, with D hard to call. V lost 0 bases, J lost 7 bases, and 7 bases lay in between. Germline assignment: CDR1 MNHNS and CDR2 SASEGT. The CDR3 runs 13 residues. The CDR3 DNA follows: TGTGCCAGCAGTGAAGCAGGACGACAGCCCCAGCATTTT. Translation gives CASSEAGRQPQHF.